These T cell receptor beta chains were read from a single sample in a study of cytomegalovirus exposure and HLA in healthy donors. Profiled with immunoSEQ multiplex PCR; TCRdb holds only in-frame clones, not every one. The repertoire has 150,000 to 200,000 clones, 70% to 90% of them found once; the top ten carry 4.8%. The specimen was PBMCs. The origin of the receptors is a girl between 5 and 17 years old in good health and CMV-seropositive. Each CDR3 is given with its conserved first and last residue. Fields, in order: clone size, J gene, D gene, V gene, CDR3 protein, CDR3 DNA. The D gene is left open where the match is weak. Expanded clones get a size class; other rows say once, few or many, or leave the size out.

-	TRBJ1-6	-	TRBV6-1	CASSGVAYSYNSPLHF	TGTGCCAGCAGTGGGGTAGCGTACTCCTATAATTCACCCCTCCACTTT
few	TRBJ1-3	TRBD1	TRBV5-1	CASSLRGAGNTIYF	TGCGCCAGCAGCCTCAGGGGGGCTGGAAACACCATATATTTT
-	TRBJ1-2	TRBD1	TRBV19	CASSAGTGTYGYTF	TGTGCCAGTAGTGCCGGGACAGGCACATATGGCTACACCTTC
-	TRBJ2-2	-	TRBV4-1	CASSPGIPNTGELFF	TGCGCCAGCAGCCCGGGGATTCCGAACACCGGGGAGCTGTTTTTT
-	TRBJ1-5	-	TRBV28	CASNRGGGKRQPQHF	TGTGCCAGCAACCGGGGCGGGGGGAAACGTCAGCCCCAGCATTTT
-	TRBJ2-7	-	TRBV12-5	CASGPRQEQYF	TGTGCTAGTGGTCCCAGACAGGAGCAGTACTTC
-	TRBJ2-1	-	TRBV5-1	CASSKNGGRTYNEQFF	TGCGCCAGCAGTAAGAATGGGGGCCGTACCTACAATGAGCAGTTCTTC
-	TRBJ1-1	-	TRBV7-9	CASSLDTLNTEAFF	TGTGCCAGCAGCTTAGACACGTTGAACACTGAAGCTTTCTTT
-	TRBJ1-3	TRBD1	TRBV9	CASSSGTGLVNTIYF	TGTGCCAGCAGCTCGGGGACAGGGTTAGTAAACACCATATATTTT
-	TRBJ2-5	-	TRBV6-1	CASSRVPEETQYF	TGTGCCAGCAGCAGGGTACCCGAAGAGACCCAGTACTTC
-	TRBJ2-3	-	TRBV5-1	CASSLSSGTDTQYF	TGCGCCAGCAGCTTGTCCTCTGGCACAGATACGCAGTATTTT
-	TRBJ2-1	TRBD2	TRBV5-4	CASSLELAGAYNEQFF	TGTGCCAGCAGCTTGGAACTAGCGGGGGCCTACAATGAGCAGTTCTTC
once	TRBJ2-3	TRBD2	TRBV9	CASSVEVNSGTSTDTQYF	TGTGCCAGCAGCGTAGAAGTCAATAGCGGGACTAGCACAGATACGCAGTATTTT
-	TRBJ2-2	TRBD1	TRBV7-2	CASSLGGTGGRELFF	TGTGCCAGCAGCTTAGGGGGGACAGGGGGCCGGGAGCTGTTTTTT
-	TRBJ1-2	TRBD1	TRBV5-6	CASSLLGDSPGGYTF	TGTGCCAGCAGCTTACTGGGGGACAGTCCCGGCGGCTACACCTTC
-	TRBJ1-6	-	TRBV7-2	CASSLKGVGSPLHF	TGTGCCAGCAGCTTAAAAGGGGTAGGTTCACCCCTCCACTTT
-	TRBJ1-2	-	TRBV7-8	CASSPGANYGYTF	TGTGCCAGCAGCCCAGGGGCCAACTATGGCTACACCTTC
-	TRBJ2-1	TRBD2	TRBV9	CASSARLAGEHTYNEQFF	TGTGCCAGCAGCGCGAGACTAGCGGGGGAACATACATACAATGAGCAGTTCTTC
-	TRBJ1-1	-	TRBV27	CASSPSGVQGNTEAFF	TGTGCCAGCAGTCCTTCAGGGGTTCAAGGGAACACTGAAGCTTTCTTT
-	TRBJ2-5	TRBD2	TRBV9	CASSGGGVQETQYF	TGTGCCAGCAGCGGCGGGGGGGTCCAAGAGACCCAGTACTTC
-	TRBJ1-2	-	TRBV30	CAWSVQKGRGDGYTF	TGTGCCTGGAGTGTACAAAAAGGCAGGGGAGATGGCTACACCTTC
-	TRBJ1-2	TRBD1	TRBV5-1	CASSIKQGAGDYGYTF	TGCGCCAGCAGCATTAAACAGGGGGCTGGGGACTATGGCTACACCTTC
-	TRBJ1-1	-	TRBV12-5	CASGLVQSGGRTEAFF	TGTGCTAGTGGTTTGGTACAGTCGGGGGGGAGGACTGAAGCTTTCTTT
-	TRBJ1-1	-	TRBV5-1	CASSLGWASLGTEAFF	TGCGCCAGCAGCTTGGGTTGGGCCTCCTTGGGCACTGAAGCTTTCTTT
-	TRBJ2-1	-	TRBV27	CATSTGHVNEQFF	TGTGCCACCTCGACGGGACACGTCAATGAGCAGTTCTTC
-	TRBJ2-1	TRBD2	TRBV11-2	CASSTGLAGESEQFF	TGTGCCAGCAGCACGGGACTAGCGGGGGAGAGTGAGCAGTTCTTC
-	TRBJ2-1	-	TRBV7-3	CASSSLGGGYNEQFF	TGTGCCAGCAGCTCCCTGGGAGGGGGTTACAATGAGCAGTTCTTC